The entry that follows covers one T cell receptor (beta chain) sequence. The data derive from a study of cytomegalovirus exposure and HLA in healthy donors. The PCR used 60 Vbeta and 13 Jbeta primers. TCRdb keeps only in-frame clones here, not all; method: immunoSEQ multiplex PCR. This sample yields about 130,000 clones, of which roughly four fifths are seen a single time; 4% to 5% belongs to the top ten. The germline CDR1 and CDR2 sequences are SGHRS and YFSETQ. CDR3 length: 15 amino acids. V was pared by 4 bases and J by 2 bases, with 13 bases between. The source material was PBMCs. The chain employs TRBV5-1 and TRBJ2-1; D is possibly TRBD1 (6 bases). The sequence was obtained from a woman in her forties or fifties in good health and CMV-seropositive. This chain's CDR3 is CASSPGVGAYNEQFF. CDR3 coding DNA: TGCGCCAGCAGCCCAGGGGTCGGGGCCTACAATGAGCAGTTCTTC.